This T cell receptor (beta chain) was found in a study of HIV-infected patients and healthy controls. This clonotype is medium-sized (0.01 to 0.1%) in the sample. cDNA was made from 500 ng RNA using alpha and beta constant primers. Each of the alpha and beta chains got its own library through chain-specific third strand synthesis with indices. Ligation attached cDNA to a 5' RACE adapter that carried a random hexamer and SP2 site. One entry per CDR3 protein results from TCRdb running MiXCR on the 5' RACE reads. The repertoire holds roughly 7,400 distinct CDR3 sequences, with about a tenth as singletons. CDR3 length: 13 amino acids. The germline V and J ends were trimmed by 4 bases and 3 bases, with 10 bases remaining between them. The germline gives CDR1 LGHDT, CDR2 YNNKEL (reference sequence). All unsorted peripheral T cells were captured because whole blood was used without fractionation.

The chain links TRBV3-1 to TRBJ2-7; D is perhaps TRBD2 (6 bases). The receptor was derived from an adult with HIV infection. Source: blood, taken before antiretroviral therapy. The chain's CDR3 is CASSPRGNYEQYF. CDR3 DNA: TGTGCCAGCAGCCCCCGGGGGAACTACGAGCAGTACTTC.